This TCR beta chain is drawn from a study of cytomegalovirus exposure and HLA in healthy donors. The length of the CDR3 is 10 residues. Germline CDR1 and CDR2: MDHEN and SYDVKM. Trimming stripped 5 bases from V and 7 bases from J, with 5 bases between. The assay was immunoSEQ multiplex PCR, and TCRdb's table has in-frame clones only and misses some. This table has 40,000 to 55,000 clones, 80% to 95% appearing once. The sequence was obtained from a young woman in good health and CMV-seronegative. The sample comprised PBMCs. This chain connects TRBV28 to TRBJ2-5; no reliable D call. The CDR3: CASSRGTQYF. The CDR3 DNA reads TGTGCCAGCAGTCGAGGGACCCAGTACTTC.